These 25 T cell receptor beta chains were all obtained from the same sample, sequenced in a study of T cells in Graves' hyperthyroidism and ophthalmopathy. RNA transcripts were the template for amplifying TCR beta CDR3 regions. During a first-round RT-PCR of the TCR CDR3, the HTBI primer set was used. TCRdb redid the calling of the multiplex PCR reads with MiXCR, one entry per CDR3 protein. The table has more than 450,000 distinct CDR3 sequences, approximately 20% seen once. Material for sequencing was blood. The receptors shown here come from a man aged 35 to 55 with Graves' ophthalmopathy.

The V gene is TRBV6-9, the J gene TRBJ2-5; the match to TRBD2 covers 10 bases. CDR3 length: 20 residues. V lost 3 bases and J lost 3; bases outside the gene matches: 19. CDR1 and CDR2 from the germline V gene are MNHGY and SVAAGI. The CDR3 DNA sequence: TGTGCCAGCAGTTACAGGGGGTCCCATCCCCTAGCGGGGGTAGAAGAGACCCAGTACTTC. Translated, it gives CASSYRGSHPLAGVEETQYF.

The V gene is TRBV6-2 or TRBV6-3, the J gene TRBJ2-3; tentatively, D is TRBD2 (5 bases). Germline CDR1 reads MNHEY; CDR2 reads SVGEGT. There are 12 residues in the CDR3. The V gene lost 6 bases and the J gene lost 11 bases, with 15 bases spanning the gap. CDR3 residues: CASSPAGLRQYF. The CDR3 DNA reads TGTGCCAGCAGCCCGGCGGGCCTAAGGCAGTATTTT.

This clonotype was seen only a few times. As DNA, the CDR3 is TGTGCCGCAAATGCCGGGACAACCCATGGCTACACCTTC. Its protein product is CAANAGTTHGYTF. This sequence joins TRBV7-9 and TRBJ1-2; the D gene is possibly TRBD1 (6 bases). The CDR3 sequence is 13 residues long. The germline V and J ends were trimmed by 11 bases and 6 bases, with 19 bases remaining between them. Germline V gene lookup returns CDR1 SEHNR and CDR2 FQNEAQ (reference sequence).

The rearrangement links TRBV20-1 to TRBJ2-7, with TRBD1 matching over 9 bases. Germline V gene lookup returns CDR1 DFQATT and CDR2 SNEGSKA (reference sequence). The CDR3 has 15 residues. Trimming removed 1 base from V and 3 bases from J; junction bases left unmatched: 7. The CDR3, as DNA: TGCAGTGCTAGAGTAGGGACAGGGAGGATCTACGAGCAGTACTTC. It encodes CSARVGTGRIYEQYF.

The chain is built from TRBV24-1 and TRBJ2-3; perhaps TRBD2 as D (6 bases). This CDR3 has 15 residues. Germline values: CDR1 KGHDR, CDR2 SFDVKD. Trimming pared 4 bases from V and 3 bases from J, leaving 13 bases between. Here the CDR3 DNA reads TGTGCCACCAGTGAGTCTAGCGACCCTACAGATACGCAGTATTTT. Encoded protein: CATSESSDPTDTQYF.

The J gene is TRBJ1-5, the V gene TRBV4-1; 9 nucleotides align to TRBD1. CDR3 length equals 18 residues. Germline CDR1 is MGHRA and CDR2 is YSYEKL. Losses at the gene ends were 2 bases for V and 6 bases for J; bases not matched to a gene: 14. The CDR3 bases are TGCGCCAGCAGCCAAACCGGGGTAGGGACAGGGTTTTTTCAGCCCCAGCATTTT. Translated, it gives CASSQTGVGTGFFQPQHF.

This clonotype was seen many times. V gene TRBV5-1 combines with J gene TRBJ2-1, with 8 bases identical to TRBD2. V gave up 3 bases and J gave up 4 bases; unmatched junction bases: 6. The CDR3 is 15 residues long. Germline-derived CDR1 and CDR2 are SGHRS and YFSETQ. CDR3 amino acids: CASSSVSGIYNEQFF. The CDR3 nucleotides read TGCGCCAGCAGCTCCGTTAGCGGGATATACAATGAGCAGTTCTTC.

This clonotype has ten or more counts. The rearrangement joins TRBV18 to TRBJ2-1, with TRBD2 matching over 8 bases. The CDR3 is made up of 17 amino acids. Germline assignment: CDR1 KGHSH and CDR2 LQKENI. With V trimmed by 4 bases and J by 6 bases, 14 bases remained unmatched. The CDR3 reads CASSLYSTGGTSNEQFF. In DNA, the CDR3 is TGTGCCAGCTCACTTTACTCGACCGGAGGGACTAGCAATGAGCAGTTCTTC.

This chain connects TRBV6-1 to TRBJ2-5; 8 nucleotides align to TRBD2. The CDR3 is 15 residues long. V shed 5 bases and J 5 bases; nucleotides not matched to a gene: 10. Germline V lookup: CDR1 MNHNS, CDR2 SASEGT. CDR3 in amino acids: CASSPYSGEGETQYF. The DNA for the CDR3 is TGTGCCAGCAGTCCCTATAGCGGGGAAGGGGAGACCCAGTACTTC.

The J gene is TRBJ1-5, the V gene TRBV19, with 11 bases lining up with TRBD1. V lost 3 bases and J lost 6; bases outside the gene matches: 4. The CDR3 is 15 residues long. CDR1 is LNHDA, CDR2 SQIVND, per germline (reference sequence). CDR3 DNA sequence: TGTGCCAGTAGTATTTATGGGACAGGGGGTCAGCCCCAGCATTTT. Protein product: CASSIYGTGGQPQHF. Based on the CDR3 plus reference TRBV19 and TRBJ1-5, the full variable domain is DGGITQSPKYLFRKEGQNVTLSCEQNLNHDAMYWYRQDPGQGLRLIYYSQIVNDFQKGDIAEGYSVSREKKESFPLTVTSAQKNPTAFYLCASSIYGTGGQPQHFGDGTRLSIL.

This clonotype came up a few times. The rearrangement links TRBV2 to TRBJ2-2, with TRBD2 as a possible D gene (5 bases). Trimming left V 2 bases short and J 0 bases short, with 10 bases between. The CDR3 loop spans 16 amino acids. Germline CDR1 reads SNHLY; CDR2 reads FYNNEI. The CDR3 region is CASSERSAANTGELFF. The CDR3 DNA reads as TGTGCCAGCAGTGAAAGGTCAGCGGCGAACACCGGGGAGCTGTTTTTT.

The chain couples TRBV15 to TRBJ2-7; TRBD1 might be the D (6 bases). Trimming pared 0 bases from V and 3 bases from J, leaving 12 bases between. Germline CDR1 and CDR2: LNHNV and YYDKDF (reference sequence). CDR3 size: 15 residues. In DNA, the CDR3 is TGTGCCACCAGCAGAGATAAGGGACACTACTACGAGCAGTACTTC. It is translated as CATSRDKGHYYEQYF.

This clonotype was observed many times. The V call is TRBV6-1, the J call TRBJ2-1; D remains unclear. Trimming shortened V by 6 bases and J by 8 bases, and 14 bases separated the two germline ends. Germline assignment: CDR1 MNHNS and CDR2 SASEGT. The CDR3 is made up of 13 amino acids. The CDR3 nucleotides read TGTGCCAGCAGCCGGAATCCGGCAGATGAGCAGTTCTTC. Translation gives CASSRNPADEQFF.

The sample holds a few counts of this clonotype. The J gene is TRBJ2-2, the V gene TRBV7-2, with 8 bases that match TRBD2. Germline V gives CDR1 SGHTA, CDR2 FQGNSA. J lost 4 bases, V lost 5 bases, and 6 bases had no gene match. The CDR3 contains 15 residues. The CDR3 coding sequence is TGTGCCAGCAGCAAGACTAGCGATTCCACCGGGGAGCTGTTTTTT. Its translation is CASSKTSDSTGELFF.

The V call is TRBV20-1, the J call TRBJ2-7, with TRBD1 matching 10 bases. The germline CDR1 and CDR2 sequences are DFQATT and SNEGSKA (reference sequence). Trimming cost V 5 bases and J 4 bases; bases outside gene matches: 2. CDR3 length: 12 residues. CDR3 loop: CSAGDRGYEQYF. The CDR3 DNA is TGCAGTGCTGGGGACAGGGGTTACGAGCAGTACTTC.

The CDR3 loop is CSARTTSGGYEQYF. The CDR3 DNA sequence: TGCAGTGCTAGGACGACTAGCGGGGGCTACGAGCAGTACTTC. The rearrangement uses TRBV20-1 and TRBJ2-7, with 12 nucleotides matching TRBD2. V shed 3 bases and J 3 bases; nucleotides not matched to a gene: 3. This CDR3 has 14 residues. Germline CDR1 is DFQATT and CDR2 is SNEGSKA (reference sequence).

The CDR3 coding sequence is TGCGCCAGCAGCCCCGCCGGGACAGGGGACTACAATGAGCAGTTCTTC. Translation gives CASSPAGTGDYNEQFF. The chain is built from TRBV5-1 and TRBJ2-1, with 10 nucleotides matching TRBD1. From germline, CDR1 is SGHRS and CDR2 YFSETQ. The CDR3 is 16 residues long. V was clipped by 4 bases and J by 3 bases; unmatched bases: 7.

This chain links TRBV5-1 with TRBJ2-3; D ambiguous. Germline assignment: CDR1 SGHRS and CDR2 YFSETQ. V was shortened by 3 bases and J by 2 bases, with 7 bases between the two germline ends. The CDR3 contains 13 residues. CDR3 sequence reads: CASSSHNTDTQYF. CDR3 nucleotides: TGCGCCAGCAGCTCCCACAACACAGATACGCAGTATTTT.

This clonotype showed up many times. The chain uses TRBV7-2 and TRBJ2-5, with D maybe TRBD1 (5 bases). This CDR3 is built from 15 residues. CDR1 and CDR2 (germline): SGHTA, FQGNSA. V shed 1 base and J shed 7 bases, with 16 bases lying between them. The CDR3 DNA is TGTGCCAGCAGCTTAGAGACAGCTTGGTTTGGGACCCAGTACTTC. Translating gives CASSLETAWFGTQYF.

This clonotype has at least ten counts. The V and J genes are TRBV6-1 and TRBJ1-1; 7 nucleotides align to TRBD1. V lost 3 bases, J lost 6 bases, and 7 bases stayed unmatched. Per germline, CDR1 MNHNS and CDR2 SASEGT. The CDR3 length is 14 residues. The CDR3: CASSDLQGRSEAFF. DNA of the CDR3: TGTGCCAGCAGTGATCTACAGGGGCGGTCTGAAGCTTTCTTT.

The V call is TRBV6-1, the J call TRBJ2-1; D call uncertain. With 6 bases removed from V and 6 bases from J, the gap between germline ends came to 15 bases. The V gene's germline CDR1 is MNHNS and CDR2 SASEGT. The CDR3 extends over 14 amino acids. CDR3 region: CASSLSGQINEQFF. DNA of the CDR3: TGTGCCAGCAGCCTCAGTGGGCAGATCAATGAGCAGTTCTTC.

This clonotype was seen ten or more times. This rearrangement joins TRBV6-1 to TRBJ2-7, with TRBD2 as a possible D gene (6 bases). Looked up from germline, CDR1 is MNHNS and CDR2 is SASEGT. V was cut by 7 bases and J by 8 bases, with 18 bases left in between. This CDR3 contains 13 residues. The DNA for the CDR3 is TGTGCCAGCACCCGGGACTTAGGAGCAAAGCAGTACTTC. Its translation is CASTRDLGAKQYF.

This clonotype showed up many times. The chain employs TRBV11-2 and TRBJ2-7; D unresolved. CDR3 length: 14 residues. Germline V gene lookup returns CDR1 SGHAT and CDR2 FQNNGV. Trimming pared 7 bases from V and 5 bases from J, leaving 18 bases between. For the CDR3, the DNA is TGTGCCAGCACCCCGACGGCGGTACAGAACGAGCAGTACTTC. It yields the protein CASTPTAVQNEQYF.

J is TRBJ1-5 and V is TRBV6-2 or TRBV6-3, with 8 bases matching TRBD1. The CDR3 contains 12 residues. Germline CDR1 is MNHEY and CDR2 is SVGEGT. J was trimmed by 7 bases and V by 10 bases; bases with no gene match: 6. The CDR3 bases are TGTGCCACAGGACAGGGAGTACAGCCCCAGCATTTT. This sequence encodes CATGQGVQPQHF.

This clonotype was found a few times. V usage is TRBV20-1 and J usage is TRBJ2-2; TRBD1 is a possible D gene (5 bases). This CDR3 spans 16 amino acids. Deletions cut 2 bases from V and 0 bases from J, with 13 bases between. Germline V gene sequence: CDR1 DFQATT, CDR2 SNEGSKA (reference sequence). CDR3 region: CSARLGARANTGELFF. DNA of the CDR3: TGCAGTGCTAGACTTGGGGCACGCGCGAACACCGGGGAGCTGTTTTTT.